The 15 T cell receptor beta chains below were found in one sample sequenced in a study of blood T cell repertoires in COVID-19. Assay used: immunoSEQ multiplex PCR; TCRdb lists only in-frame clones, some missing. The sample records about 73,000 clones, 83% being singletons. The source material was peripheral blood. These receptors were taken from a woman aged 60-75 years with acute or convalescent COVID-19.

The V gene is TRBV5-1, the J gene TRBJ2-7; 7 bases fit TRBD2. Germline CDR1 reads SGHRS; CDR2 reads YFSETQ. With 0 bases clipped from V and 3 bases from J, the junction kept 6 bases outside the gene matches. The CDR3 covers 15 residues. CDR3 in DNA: TGCGCCAGCAGCTTGGAGGGCGGGGGATTCTACGAGCAGTACTTC. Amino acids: CASSLEGGGFYEQYF.

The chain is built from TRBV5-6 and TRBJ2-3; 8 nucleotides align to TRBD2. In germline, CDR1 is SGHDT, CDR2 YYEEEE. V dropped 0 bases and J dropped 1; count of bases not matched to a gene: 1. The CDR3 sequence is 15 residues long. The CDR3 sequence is CASSLALAGTDTQYF. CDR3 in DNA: TGTGCCAGCAGCTTGGCACTAGCGGGCACAGATACGCAGTATTTT.

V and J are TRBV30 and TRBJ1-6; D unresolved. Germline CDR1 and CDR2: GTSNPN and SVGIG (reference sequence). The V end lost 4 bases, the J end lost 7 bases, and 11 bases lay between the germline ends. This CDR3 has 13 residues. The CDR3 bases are TGTGCCTGGAACTGGGCTGGGAATTCACCCCTCCACTTT. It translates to CAWNWAGNSPLHF.

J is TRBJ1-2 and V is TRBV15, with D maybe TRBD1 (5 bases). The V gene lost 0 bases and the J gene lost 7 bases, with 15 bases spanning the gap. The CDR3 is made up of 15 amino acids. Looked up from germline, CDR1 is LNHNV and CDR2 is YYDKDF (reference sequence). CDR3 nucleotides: TGTGCCACCAGCAGAGATTCCGTCCAGGGCTCTGGCTACACCTTC. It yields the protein CATSRDSVQGSGYTF.

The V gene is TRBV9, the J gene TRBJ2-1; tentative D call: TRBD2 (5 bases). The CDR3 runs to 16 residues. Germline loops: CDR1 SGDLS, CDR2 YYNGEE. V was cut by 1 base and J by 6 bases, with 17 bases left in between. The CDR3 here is CASSVLGYSEGNEQFF. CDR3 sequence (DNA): TGTGCCAGCAGCGTACTGGGTTACTCCGAGGGCAATGAGCAGTTCTTC.

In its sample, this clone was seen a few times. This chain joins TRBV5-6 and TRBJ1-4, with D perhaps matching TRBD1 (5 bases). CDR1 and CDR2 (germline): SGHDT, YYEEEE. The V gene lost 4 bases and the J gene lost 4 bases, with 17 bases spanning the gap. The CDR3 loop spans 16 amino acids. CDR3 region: CASSLPGWQGNEKLFF. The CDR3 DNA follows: TGTGCCAGCAGCCTACCTGGGTGGCAGGGTAATGAAAAACTGTTTTTT.

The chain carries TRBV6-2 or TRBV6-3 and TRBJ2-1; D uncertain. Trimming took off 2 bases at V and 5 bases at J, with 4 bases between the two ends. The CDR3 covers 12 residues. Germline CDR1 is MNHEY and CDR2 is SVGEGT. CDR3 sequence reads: CASSYINNEQFF. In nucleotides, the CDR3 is TGTGCCAGCAGTTACATTAACAATGAGCAGTTCTTC.

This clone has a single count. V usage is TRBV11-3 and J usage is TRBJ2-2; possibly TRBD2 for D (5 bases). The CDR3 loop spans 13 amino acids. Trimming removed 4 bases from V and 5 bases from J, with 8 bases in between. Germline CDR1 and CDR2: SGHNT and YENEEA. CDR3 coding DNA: TGTGCCAGCAGCTCACCGGGAACCGGGGAGCTGTTTTTT. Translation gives CASSSPGTGELFF.

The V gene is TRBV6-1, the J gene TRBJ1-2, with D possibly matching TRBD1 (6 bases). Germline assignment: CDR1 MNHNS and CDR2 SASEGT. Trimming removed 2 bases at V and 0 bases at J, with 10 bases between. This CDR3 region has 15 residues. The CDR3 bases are TGTGCCAGCAGTGAAACTAGGACAGCTAACTATGGCTACACCTTC. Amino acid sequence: CASSETRTANYGYTF.

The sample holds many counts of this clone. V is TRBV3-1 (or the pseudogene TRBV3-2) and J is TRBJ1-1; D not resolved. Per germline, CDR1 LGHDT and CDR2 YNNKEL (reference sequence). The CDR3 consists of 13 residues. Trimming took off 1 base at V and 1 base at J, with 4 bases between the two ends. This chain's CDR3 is CASSQAGNTEAFF. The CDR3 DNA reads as TGTGCCAGCAGCCAAGCAGGGAACACTGAAGCTTTCTTT.

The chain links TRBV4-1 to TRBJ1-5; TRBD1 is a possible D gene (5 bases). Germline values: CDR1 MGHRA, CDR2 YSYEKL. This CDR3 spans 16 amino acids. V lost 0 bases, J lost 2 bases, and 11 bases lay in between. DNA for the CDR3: TGCGCCAGCAGCCAAGAAGGGGAAGGGGGCAATCAGCCCCAGCATTTT. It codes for CASSQEGEGGNQPQHF.

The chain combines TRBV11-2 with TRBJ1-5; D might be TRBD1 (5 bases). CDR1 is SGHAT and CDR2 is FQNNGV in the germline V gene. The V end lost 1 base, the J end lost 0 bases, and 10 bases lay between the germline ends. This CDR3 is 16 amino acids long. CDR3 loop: CASSLGSRVSNQPQHF. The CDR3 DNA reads TGTGCCAGCAGCTTAGGGTCCAGGGTTAGCAATCAGCCCCAGCATTTT.

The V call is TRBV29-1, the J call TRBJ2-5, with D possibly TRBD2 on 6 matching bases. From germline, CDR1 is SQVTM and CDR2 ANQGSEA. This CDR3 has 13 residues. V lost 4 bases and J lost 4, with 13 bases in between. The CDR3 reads CSVAGVGGETQYF. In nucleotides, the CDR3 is TGCAGCGTTGCCGGGGTGGGGGGAGAGACCCAGTACTTC.

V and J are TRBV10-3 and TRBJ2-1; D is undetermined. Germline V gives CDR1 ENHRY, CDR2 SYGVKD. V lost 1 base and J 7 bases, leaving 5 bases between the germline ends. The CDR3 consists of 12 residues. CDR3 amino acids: CAISEFPNEQFF. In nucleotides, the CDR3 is TGTGCCATCAGTGAGTTTCCAAATGAGCAGTTCTTC.

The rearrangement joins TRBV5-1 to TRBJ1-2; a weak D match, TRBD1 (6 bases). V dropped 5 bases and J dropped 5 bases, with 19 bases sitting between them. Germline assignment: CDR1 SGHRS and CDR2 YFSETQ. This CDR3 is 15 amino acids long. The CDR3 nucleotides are TGCGCCAGCAGGAAGGATACAGGGTCGGGGTATGGCTACACCTTC. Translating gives CASRKDTGSGYGYTF.